This TCR beta chain came from a study of identical twins (dated by TCRdb to the mid-2010s). At the level of the whole study: To test whether fetal clonotypes persist, the study used deep sequencing on TCR alpha and beta repertoires from monozygotic twins, unrelated adults of various ages, and cord blood. Replicate twin experiments were performed at different times using different library preparation protocols to rule out contamination. Results the study describes overall, beyond this receptor: The excess sharing between twins in beta out-of-frame sequences was weaker because fewer shared sequences reduced the signal-to-noise ratio. Compared with coincidental sharing between unrelated individuals, out-of-frame TCR alpha sequences shared between twins showed an excess of sequences with low generation probability. Fewer insertions were carried by abundant cord blood beta clonotypes, a similar but weaker trend appeared in young adult naive repertoires, and no such trend appeared in memory repertoires. Because the same donors could not be followed over many years, the conclusions depended on cross-sectional statistical analysis. In monozygotic twins, out-of-frame TCR alpha sharing was systematically underestimated by recombination models, although the models agreed with sharing between unrelated individuals. Invariant T cells such as MAIT and iNKT could partly confound zero-insertion analyses, although diverse VJ usage argued against such confounding for most clonotypes.

The germline V gene specifies KGHSH as CDR1 and LQKENI as CDR2. Relative to germline, V is missing 3 bases and J is missing 3 bases, with 3 bases of the junction outside any gene match. The CDR3 has 14 amino acids, counting the end cysteine and phenylalanine. The read is trimmed to its CDR3 DNA, 42 bases read in frame from base 1. Receptor libraries were prepared by 5' RACE. Instrument on record: Illumina HiSeq 2000. A universal primer binding site was added through template switching, and the final cDNA carried a unique molecular identifier so that TCR cDNA molecules could be counted accurately. Specific primers in the conserved constant-segment region were used to synthesize first-strand cDNA for TCR alpha and beta chains. To control for contamination, every cDNA library carried two barcodes: a SMART-Mk sample barcode plus Illumina barcodes. Two successive PCR steps introduced TruSeq adapter sequences along with Illumina sample barcodes. Sequencing of the TCR alpha and beta cDNA libraries was done on the Illumina HiSeq platform using custom primers. For the original study's pipeline: Raw reads were processed with MiGEC to extract unique molecular identifiers, and MiXCR was used to determine CDR3 positions. Recombination models were inferred per individual with the repgenHMM and IGoR tools using an EM algorithm. Shared clonotype analysis was performed with the tcR package in R, normalizing sharing by the product of cloneset sizes. To study raw recombination free of thymic and clonal selection effects, out-of-frame nonproductive sequences were analyzed. TCRdb's own reprocessing of the public reads used fastp at Q25 and MiXCR and kept productive beta chains. Rows with one shared CDR3 protein collapse into an entry with the most common genes and DNA. The V and J calls reflect TCRdb's pipeline rather than the authors' work. Here the sample has 450,000 to 600,000 distinct CDR3 sequences; around 20% occur a single time. The top ten clones comprise roughly 0.5% of the sample.

Concerning this clonotype itself: Its antigen is currently not known. No qualities accompany the bases; no much larger clone lies one base away.

All donors were healthy Caucasians. Three pairs of female monozygotic twins, all aged about 18 to 30 years, made up the twin cohort. CD4+ and CD8+ T cell populations were isolated with positive isolation kits from Invitrogen. This sample was also put to use in a study of yellow fever vaccine responses in identical twins. The second study's paper adds: The authors reported that the T cell response to vaccination in identical twins appeared partly convergent and partly personalized. In identical twins, the study followed T cell clones that responded to the vaccine with precision.

The chain joins TRBV18 to TRBJ2-3; 7 middle bases align to TRBD1. Sequenced material: CD4+ T cells sorted from blood. The source is a woman aged 18-30 years in good health. The nucleotide sequence is given as TGTGCCAGCTCACCCGGGACAGTTACAGATACGCAGTATTTT. Its translation is CASSPGTVTDTQYF.